Below, 24 T cell receptor beta chains from the same sample are listed, as sequenced in a study of control samples from healthy donors and cancer patients (TCRdb year 2020). The library was generated by the immunoSEQ multiplex PCR assay. What TCRdb holds here is the immuneACCESS table cut down to in-frame rearrangements. Part of the clones is not present; checked against another copy, under half of the missing clones reflect an unresolved V gene, and the others are unexplained. This sample comprises about 140,000 clones, under 95% of them detected only once. The biggest ten clones account for less than 8.5% of the sample. Sequenced input: blood. The source is a man aged 18-30 years in good health.

This clone showed up just a few times. This rearrangement joins TRBV7-2 to TRBJ2-1, with TRBD2 identical over 9 bases. Trimming at V came to 2 bases and at J to 4 bases, leaving 9 bases not matched to a gene. Per the germline V gene, CDR1 is SGHTA and CDR2 is FQGNSA. CDR3 length: 17 amino acids. CDR3 nucleotides: TGTGCCAGCAGCTTACAAGCGGGGGGCCCGCCGTACAATGAGCAGTTCTTC. This sequence encodes CASSLQAGGPPYNEQFF.

The chain couples TRBV27 to TRBJ1-3; D is unclear. CDR1 and CDR2 from the germline V gene are MNHEY and SMNVEV (reference sequence). The CDR3 spans 15 residues. Trimming cost V 4 bases and J 3 bases, with 13 bases left between them. The CDR3: CASSSAGAFGNTIYF. The CDR3 DNA is TGTGCCAGCAGTTCCGCAGGTGCCTTTGGAAACACCATATATTTT.

This clone has just one count. The chain joins TRBV2 to TRBJ1-1; TRBD1 matches 8 bases. Germline V CDR1 and CDR2: SNHLY, FYNNEI. The CDR3 has 14 residues. The ends lost 8 bases at V and 2 bases at J; junction bases unmatched: 7. The CDR3 loop is CASPRGTGNTEAFF. CDR3 DNA: TGTGCCAGCCCGAGAGGGACAGGTAACACTGAAGCTTTCTTT.

The chain has TRBV5-1 and TRBJ1-4; TRBD1 matches 9 bases. CDR3 length: 20 amino acids. The V and J ends lost 0 bases and 5 bases, in that order; junction bases with no gene match: 17. The germline gives CDR1 SGHRS, CDR2 YFSETQ. DNA for the CDR3: TGCGCCAGCAGCTTGGGGCGACAGGGGGTAATGGAAGTAGCGAATGAAAAACTGTTTTTT. Translating it yields CASSLGRQGVMEVANEKLFF.

The CDR3 reads CASTGTGTYGYTF. As DNA, the CDR3 is TGCGCCAGCACCGGGACAGGGACCTATGGCTACACCTTC. V and J are TRBV5-1 and TRBJ1-2; 9 nucleotides match TRBD1. V was pared by 6 bases and J by 4 bases, with 4 bases of the junction left unmatched. The germline gives CDR1 SGHRS, CDR2 YFSETQ. The CDR3 covers 13 residues.

The chain combines TRBV6-5 with TRBJ2-7; D may be TRBD2 (5 bases). The CDR3 runs 15 residues. The germline V gene has CDR1 MNHEY and CDR2 SVGAGI. V was shortened by 5 bases and J by 7 bases, with 21 bases between the two germline ends. CDR3 residues: CASSIGLLLLREQYF. The CDR3 nucleotides read TGTGCCAGCAGTATTGGACTCCTCCTTTTGAGGGAGCAGTACTTC.

V gene TRBV10-3 combines with J gene TRBJ1-3; weak D call: TRBD1 (5 bases). Trimming took 3 bases from V and 0 from J, leaving 18 bases between them. This CDR3 is built from 18 residues. Germline V CDR1 and CDR2: ENHRY, SYGVKD. CDR3: CAISDPSRQILSGNTIYF. CDR3 nucleotide sequence: TGTGCCATCAGTGACCCTTCGCGACAGATCCTCTCTGGAAACACCATATATTTT.

The gene calls are TRBV13 and TRBJ2-3; D might be TRBD2 (5 bases). Germline V gene data show CDR1 as PRHDT and CDR2 as FYEKMQ (reference sequence). The CDR3 is 15 amino acids. Trimming took 2 bases from V and 0 from J, leaving 9 bases between them. The CDR3: CASSLLAGSTDTQYF. The CDR3 DNA sequence: TGTGCCAGCAGCTTACTGGCGGGCAGCACAGATACGCAGTATTTT.

The chain has TRBV6-4 and TRBJ2-7; 7 bases align to TRBD2. The V segment lost 3 bases and the J segment 0 bases; nucleotides outside the gene matches: 8. CDR3 length: 16 amino acids. Germline V CDR1 and CDR2: MRHNA, SNTAGT. The CDR3 region has the DNA TGTGCCAGCAGTGAAAGGGAGGGCTTCGTCTCCTACGAGCAGTACTTC. Residues: CASSEREGFVSYEQYF.

The chain combines TRBV4-3 with TRBJ2-6; the D is unclear. The CDR3 has 16 amino acids. CDR1 LGHNA and CDR2 YSLEER come from the germline V gene. V lost 0 bases, J lost 2 bases, and 8 bases lay in between. CDR3: CASSQDTAAGANVLTF. The CDR3 bases are TGCGCCAGCAGCCAAGATACCGCAGCTGGGGCCAACGTCCTGACTTTC.

V gene TRBV7-9 combines with J gene TRBJ2-5; 11 bases align to TRBD2. The CDR3 runs 15 residues. Trimming cost V 5 bases and J 3 bases; bases outside gene matches: 5. Germline values: CDR1 SEHNR, CDR2 FQNEAQ (reference sequence). This CDR3 is CASSHTLAGEETQYF. The DNA for the CDR3 is TGTGCCAGCAGCCACACACTAGCGGGAGAAGAGACCCAGTACTTC.

This clone was recorded once. The chain employs TRBV7-2 and TRBJ2-2, with D possibly called TRBD1 or TRBD2 (6 bases each). The CDR3 is 16 residues long. V shed 5 bases and J shed 1 base, with 14 bases lying between them. Germline loops: CDR1 SGHTA, CDR2 FQGNSA. DNA for the CDR3: TGTGCCAGCAGCCCGGTGGGGGGCTTGAACACCGGGGAGCTGTTTTTT. Amino acids: CASSPVGGLNTGELFF. The variable domain in full, completed from reference TRBV7-2 and TRBJ2-2, reads GAGVSQSPSNKVTEKGKDVELRCDPISGHTALYWYRQSLGQGLEFLIYFQGNSAPDKSGLPSDRFSAERTGGSVSTLTIQRTQQEDSAVYLCASSPVGGLNTGELFFGEGSRLTVL.

The rearrangement links TRBV7-9 to TRBJ1-2, with a tentative D call TRBD1 (5 bases). CDR3 size: 15 residues. CDR1 SEHNR and CDR2 FQNEAQ come from the germline V gene (reference sequence). Trimming took off 5 bases at V and 3 bases at J, with 16 bases between the two ends. As DNA, the CDR3 is TGTGCCAGCAGCACCGCCGACAGTCCGGACTATGGCTACACCTTC. It codes for CASSTADSPDYGYTF.

The gene calls are TRBV6-5 and TRBJ1-5, with D maybe TRBD1 (5 bases). The CDR3 has 16 residues. V was shortened by 3 bases and J by 2 bases, with 14 bases between the two germline ends. Germline loops: CDR1 MNHEY, CDR2 SVGAGI. CDR3 nucleotides: TGTGCCAGCAGTTATTCTTTCCGGGACGGCAATCAGCCCCAGCATTTT. As protein: CASSYSFRDGNQPQHF.

The chain combines TRBV28 with TRBJ1-1, with D hard to call. V was shortened by 5 bases and J by 2 bases, with 9 bases between the two germline ends. The CDR3 length is 13 residues. Germline V gives CDR1 MDHEN, CDR2 SYDVKM. CDR3 coding DNA: TGTGCCAGCAGTCTCGGAGCTAACACTGAAGCTTTCTTT. Protein: CASSLGANTEAFF.

The chain employs TRBV9 and TRBJ2-5; D is undetermined. The CDR3 contains 13 residues. The germline CDR1 and CDR2 sequences are SGDLS and YYNGEE. Trimming took 4 bases from V and 4 from J, leaving 11 bases between them. CDR3 sequence: CASSTDPGETQYF. CDR3 bases: TGTGCCAGCAGCACCGACCCTGGAGAGACCCAGTACTTC.

J is TRBJ2-7 and V is TRBV6-5; TRBD1 might be the D (7 bases). The V end was cut by 2 bases, the J end by 2 bases, with 13 bases between. CDR1 is MNHEY and CDR2 is SVGAGI in the germline V gene. The CDR3 is made up of 15 amino acids. CDR3: CASSYGRGVTYEQYF. The CDR3 nucleotides read TGTGCCAGCAGTTACGGCAGGGGGGTTACCTACGAGCAGTACTTC.

This rearrangement joins TRBV4-1 to TRBJ1-6; TRBD1 is a possible D gene (5 bases). Germline loops: CDR1 MGHRA, CDR2 YSYEKL. CDR3 length: 16 residues. Trimming left V 0 bases short and J 5 bases short, with 11 bases between. As DNA, the CDR3 is TGCGCCAGCAGCCAAGATGTGGACACAAATAATTCACCCCTCCACTTT. This gives the protein CASSQDVDTNNSPLHF.

This clone was seen a single time. The V call is TRBV29-1, the J call TRBJ1-1; D uncertain. CDR3 size: 13 residues. The germline gives CDR1 SQVTM, CDR2 ANQGSEA. V was trimmed by 6 bases and J by 5 bases, leaving 16 bases between them. In nucleotides, the CDR3 is TGCAGCGTCTACCGTACCGGGAAAACTGAAGCTTTCTTT. Encoded protein: CSVYRTGKTEAFF.

This chain links TRBV19 with TRBJ1-2; D may be TRBD1 (5 bases). Germline-derived CDR1 and CDR2 are LNHDA and SQIVND (reference sequence). The CDR3 has 14 residues. Trimming cost V 1 base and J 8 bases, with 14 bases left between them. In DNA, the CDR3 is TGTGCCAGTAGTATAGCAGGGACGGGATCCGGCTACACCTTC. It encodes CASSIAGTGSGYTF.

The gene calls are TRBV19 and TRBJ1-2; TRBD1 agrees at 8 bases. Germline loops: CDR1 LNHDA, CDR2 SQIVND (reference sequence). This CDR3 is 14 amino acids long. V lost 6 bases, J lost 6 bases, and 9 bases stayed unmatched. This chain's CDR3 is CASRGQGNRDGYTF. CDR3 nucleotide sequence: TGTGCCAGTAGAGGACAGGGAAACAGAGATGGCTACACCTTC.

This chain connects TRBV2 to TRBJ1-6; D not resolved. Germline V gives CDR1 SNHLY, CDR2 FYNNEI. V lost 4 bases, J lost 7 bases, and 8 bases lay in between. The CDR3 length is 13 residues. The CDR3 bases are TGTGCCAGCAGTGGTCTAGGCAATTCACCCCTCCACTTT. It is translated as CASSGLGNSPLHF.

The rearrangement uses TRBV14 and TRBJ2-1; TRBD1 aligns across 10 bases. Germline V gene lookup returns CDR1 SGHDN and CDR2 FVKESK. Germline trimming cut 0 bases from V and 9 bases from J; bases unmatched to any gene: 8. The CDR3 extends over 16 amino acids. The CDR3 protein is CASSQDPGQGFREQFF. In DNA form, the CDR3 reads TGTGCCAGCAGCCAAGACCCGGGACAGGGGTTTCGTGAGCAGTTCTTC.

The chain uses TRBV4-2 and TRBJ2-1, with D unresolved. CDR1 is LGHNA, CDR2 YNFKEQ, per germline. V was clipped by 4 bases and J by 8 bases, with 9 bases between them. There are 12 residues in the CDR3. The CDR3 sequence is CASSLQWDEQFF. The CDR3 DNA is TGTGCCAGCAGCCTACAGTGGGATGAGCAGTTCTTC.